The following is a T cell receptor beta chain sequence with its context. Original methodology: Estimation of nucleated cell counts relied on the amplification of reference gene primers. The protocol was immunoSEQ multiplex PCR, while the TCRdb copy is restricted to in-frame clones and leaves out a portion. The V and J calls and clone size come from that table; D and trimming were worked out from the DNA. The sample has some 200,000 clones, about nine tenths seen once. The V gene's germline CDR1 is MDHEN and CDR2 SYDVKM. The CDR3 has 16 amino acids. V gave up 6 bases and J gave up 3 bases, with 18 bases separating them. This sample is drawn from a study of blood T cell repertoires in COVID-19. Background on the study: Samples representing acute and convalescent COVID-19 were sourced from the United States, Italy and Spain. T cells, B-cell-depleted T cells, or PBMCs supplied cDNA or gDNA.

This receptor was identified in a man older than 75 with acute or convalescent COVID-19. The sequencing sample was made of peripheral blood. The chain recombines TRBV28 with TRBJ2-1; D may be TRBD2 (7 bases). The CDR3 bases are TGTGCCAGCAGCTCCGCGGGGGCTCCTATCTACAATGAGCAGTTCTTC. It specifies CASSSAGAPIYNEQFF.